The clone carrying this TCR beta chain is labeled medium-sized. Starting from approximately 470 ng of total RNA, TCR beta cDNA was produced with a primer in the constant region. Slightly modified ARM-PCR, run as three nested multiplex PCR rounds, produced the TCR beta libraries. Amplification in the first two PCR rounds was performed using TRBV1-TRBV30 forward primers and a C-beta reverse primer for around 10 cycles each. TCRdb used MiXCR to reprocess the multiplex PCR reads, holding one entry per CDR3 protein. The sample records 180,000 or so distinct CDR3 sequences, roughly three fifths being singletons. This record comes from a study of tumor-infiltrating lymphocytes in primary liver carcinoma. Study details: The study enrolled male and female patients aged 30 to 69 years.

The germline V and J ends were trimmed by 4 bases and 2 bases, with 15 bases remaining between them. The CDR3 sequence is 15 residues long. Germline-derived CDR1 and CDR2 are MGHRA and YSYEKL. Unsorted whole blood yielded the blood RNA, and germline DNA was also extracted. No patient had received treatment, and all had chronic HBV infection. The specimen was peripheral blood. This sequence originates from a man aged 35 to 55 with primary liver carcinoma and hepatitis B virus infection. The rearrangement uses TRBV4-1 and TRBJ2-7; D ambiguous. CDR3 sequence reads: CASSPIDEPPYEQYF. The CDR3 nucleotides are TGCGCCAGCAGCCCTATAGATGAACCGCCCTACGAGCAGTACTTC.